This T cell receptor beta chain appears in the sequencing data of a study of T cell responses to AZD1222 COVID-19 vaccine. Study-level findings and limits: CD4 TCRs covered the whole spike, strongest at regions 160-218 and 743-854. Just a handful of people given AZD1222 tested seropositive at baseline. Variant regions that are unmutated are reportedly the target of nearly half of spike-specific TCRs. Repertoires were obtained only post-peak T cell response.

This clone appeared once. The antigen remains unidentified. CDR1 is MNHEY and CDR2 is SVGAGI in the germline V gene. The CDR3 extends over 15 amino acids. Trimming took 7 bases from V and 5 from J; bases not matched to a gene: 10. The repertoire was sequenced with immunoSEQ multiplex PCR; TCRdb's copy has only in-frame clones and lacks some. The table records 95,000 to 150,000 clones, roughly 92% of them present only once. Here the sequenced sample was peripheral blood, taken on day 0 of AZD1222 vaccination. The sequence came from an adult in good health. This sequence joins TRBV6-5 and TRBJ1-5; 8 positions match TRBD1. CDR3 sequence: CASTWGQELDQPQHF. For the CDR3, the DNA is TGTGCCAGCACCTGGGGACAGGAGTTGGATCAGCCCCAGCATTTT.